Listed below are T cell receptor beta chains from one sample, sequenced in a study of T cell repertoires in cytomegalovirus infection. TCRdb re-analysed the reads in MiXCR, keeping a single row per CDR3 protein. The table includes more than 500,000 distinct CDR3 sequences, approximately 15% detected once. Sequences were obtained from CD8+ T cells from PBMCs. These receptors were obtained from a human donor in good health (CMV status not recorded). Some clones in this sample may be carry-over from other donors' samples. Each CDR3 is given with its conserved first and last residue. Each record gives: V gene, clone size, D gene, J gene, CDR3 DNA, CDR3 protein. A D gene is named only where the DNA matches it firmly. Clone size is shown for a subset of rows, as once, few, many or a class of expanded clone.

V gene: TRBV19; clone size: few; D gene: TRBD1; J gene: TRBJ1-5; CDR3 DNA: TGTGCCAGTAGTGGAGACAGGGGTCAGGTCAATCAGCCCCAGCATTTT; CDR3 protein: CASSGDRGQVNQPQHF
V gene: TRBV7-6; clone size: many; D gene: -; J gene: TRBJ2-7; CDR3 DNA: TGTGCCAGCAGTCCCGGCGAGACCTACGAGCAGTACTTC; CDR3 protein: CASSPGETYEQYF
V gene: TRBV19; clone size: -; D gene: -; J gene: TRBJ1-5; CDR3 DNA: TGTGCCAGTAAGAAGGAAGCGAATCAGCCCCAGCATTTT; CDR3 protein: CASKKEANQPQHF
V gene: TRBV9; clone size: few; D gene: -; J gene: TRBJ2-1; CDR3 DNA: TGTGCCAGCAGCGCTCTTGGGCGGGGCCACAATGAGCAGTTCTTC; CDR3 protein: CASSALGRGHNEQFF
V gene: TRBV7-9; clone size: many; D gene: -; J gene: TRBJ2-5; CDR3 DNA: TGTGCCAGCAGCCGCCCAGGGGGGGAGACCCAGTACTTC; CDR3 protein: CASSRPGGETQYF
V gene: TRBV28; clone size: few; D gene: -; J gene: TRBJ1-1; CDR3 DNA: TGTGCCCATATTTCGGGGGAGGGCCAGAACACTGAAGCTTTCTTT; CDR3 protein: CAHISGEGQNTEAFF
V gene: TRBV7-6; clone size: many; D gene: -; J gene: TRBJ1-2; CDR3 DNA: TGTGCCAGCAGCGCATCCCCGACAGGCGTGGGCTATGGCTACACCTTC; CDR3 protein: CASSASPTGVGYGYTF
V gene: TRBV20-1; clone size: few; D gene: TRBD2; J gene: TRBJ2-1; CDR3 DNA: TGCAGTGCGGGGGGGGAACAGTTCTTC; CDR3 protein: CSAGGEQFF
V gene: TRBV6-1; clone size: many; D gene: TRBD2; J gene: TRBJ2-1; CDR3 DNA: TGTGCCAGCAAATCGGTGGGAGGGCCAAGCAGGCAGTTCTTC; CDR3 protein: CASKSVGGPSRQFF
V gene: TRBV2; clone size: -; D gene: TRBD2; J gene: TRBJ2-7; CDR3 DNA: TGTGTCAGCGGGGGCGGGAGTATGTACGAGCAGTACTTC; CDR3 protein: CVSGGGSMYEQYF
V gene: TRBV6-6; clone size: many; D gene: -; J gene: TRBJ2-7; CDR3 DNA: TGTGCCAGCAGCCCAGGAGTCCCCCTATACGAGCAGTACTTC; CDR3 protein: CASSPGVPLYEQYF
V gene: TRBV7-9; clone size: many; D gene: TRBD2; J gene: TRBJ2-1; CDR3 DNA: TGTGCCAGCAGCTTTAGCGGGAACTACAATGAGCAGTTCTTC; CDR3 protein: CASSFSGNYNEQFF
V gene: TRBV20-1; clone size: -; D gene: -; J gene: TRBJ1-6; CDR3 DNA: TGCAGTGCTCTTTCCAAGACAGGCCGCCCGAGAAAGGATTCACCCCTCCACTTT; CDR3 protein: CSALSKTGRPRKDSPLHF
V gene: TRBV6-1; clone size: many; D gene: -; J gene: TRBJ1-3; CDR3 DNA: TGTGCCGTCACAGGGACTGGAAACACCATATATTTT; CDR3 protein: CAVTGTGNTIYF
V gene: TRBV10-2; clone size: many; D gene: -; J gene: TRBJ1-5; CDR3 DNA: TGCGCCAGCAGTGAGAGCGGGTTCAGTCAGCCCCAGCATTTT; CDR3 protein: CASSESGFSQPQHF
V gene: TRBV12-3/TRBV12-4; clone size: many; D gene: -; J gene: TRBJ2-3; CDR3 DNA: TGTGCCAGCAGTCCAGAGGAGCGGCGTACAGATACGCAGTATTTT; CDR3 protein: CASSPEERRTDTQYF
V gene: TRBV7-6; clone size: many; D gene: TRBD1; J gene: TRBJ2-1; CDR3 DNA: TGTGCCAGCAGCCCTTCGGGACAGGGGCACAATGAGCAGTTCTTC; CDR3 protein: CASSPSGQGHNEQFF
V gene: TRBV7-9; clone size: -; D gene: -; J gene: TRBJ1-2; CDR3 DNA: TGTGCCAGCAGCTTAGCGGAATCTGGAGGTGTTTACACCTTC; CDR3 protein: CASSLAESGGVYTF
V gene: TRBV27; clone size: few; D gene: TRBD1; J gene: TRBJ1-2; CDR3 DNA: TGTGCCAGCAGTTTTTCCGGGACAGGAACCTATGGCTACACCTTC; CDR3 protein: CASSFSGTGTYGYTF
V gene: TRBV7-2; clone size: many; D gene: -; J gene: TRBJ1-1; CDR3 DNA: TGTGCCAGCAGCTTCAGTGATGAAGCTTTCTTT; CDR3 protein: CASSFSDEAFF
V gene: TRBV20-1; clone size: -; D gene: -; J gene: TRBJ2-7; CDR3 DNA: TGCAGTGCTAGAGATCGATCGGGGGAGTACGAGCAGTACTTC; CDR3 protein: CSARDRSGEYEQYF
V gene: TRBV7-6; clone size: many; D gene: TRBD1; J gene: TRBJ1-5; CDR3 DNA: TGTGCCAGCAGACCAGGGGGTGGTCAGCCCCAGCATTTT; CDR3 protein: CASRPGGGQPQHF
V gene: TRBV20-1; clone size: -; D gene: -; J gene: TRBJ1-1; CDR3 DNA: TGCAGTGCCCGAGACACAGGGACCCAGAACACTGAAGCTTTCTTT; CDR3 protein: CSARDTGTQNTEAFF
V gene: TRBV20-1; clone size: few; D gene: TRBD2; J gene: TRBJ2-1; CDR3 DNA: TGCAGTGCCGAAGGGTACCTGGCGGGAGGTCTCAATGAGCAGTTCTTC; CDR3 protein: CSAEGYLAGGLNEQFF
V gene: TRBV9; clone size: few; D gene: TRBD2; J gene: TRBJ2-4; CDR3 DNA: TGTGCCAGCAGCCTGACTAGCGGGGACATTCAGTACTTC; CDR3 protein: CASSLTSGDIQYF
V gene: TRBV29-1; clone size: many; D gene: TRBD2; J gene: TRBJ2-1; CDR3 DNA: TGCAGCGTTGTCACGGGAGGGCCATACAATGAGCAGTTCTTC; CDR3 protein: CSVVTGGPYNEQFF
V gene: TRBV9; clone size: few; D gene: TRBD2; J gene: TRBJ2-7; CDR3 DNA: TGTGCCAGCAGCGTAAGCGGGACTAGCGGGTACGAGCAGTACTTC; CDR3 protein: CASSVSGTSGYEQYF
V gene: TRBV2; clone size: many; D gene: -; J gene: TRBJ2-1; CDR3 DNA: TGTGCCAGCAGTGAAGCGCTTGCGGGGGGACAGGCTTACTCCTACAATGAGCAGTTCTTC; CDR3 protein: CASSEALAGGQAYSYNEQFF
V gene: TRBV12-5; clone size: many; D gene: -; J gene: TRBJ1-1; CDR3 DNA: TGTGCTAGTGTCCTGGGGGGTGCGCACACTGAAGCTTTCTTT; CDR3 protein: CASVLGGAHTEAFF
V gene: TRBV4-1; clone size: many; D gene: -; J gene: TRBJ2-7; CDR3 DNA: TGCGCCAGCAGTCCCCGGCAGGGCGGTGAGCAGTACTTC; CDR3 protein: CASSPRQGGEQYF
V gene: TRBV19; clone size: many; D gene: -; J gene: TRBJ1-1; CDR3 DNA: TGTGCCAGTACGTCGAACACTGAAGCTTTCTTT; CDR3 protein: CASTSNTEAFF
V gene: TRBV11-3; clone size: -; D gene: TRBD2; J gene: TRBJ2-1; CDR3 DNA: TGTGCCAGCAGCTTAGCTGCGACTAGCTTCCCTAATGAGCAGTTCTTC; CDR3 protein: CASSLAATSFPNEQFF
V gene: TRBV7-9; clone size: many; D gene: TRBD1; J gene: TRBJ2-7; CDR3 DNA: TGTGCCAGCAGCTTAAAAAGGGACAGGGACTACGAGCAGTACTTC; CDR3 protein: CASSLKRDRDYEQYF
V gene: TRBV12-3/TRBV12-4; clone size: many; D gene: TRBD1; J gene: TRBJ1-4; CDR3 DNA: TGTGCCAGCAACAACAGGGGGAAGGCAACTAATGAAAAACTGTTTTTT; CDR3 protein: CASNNRGKATNEKLFF
V gene: TRBV11-2; clone size: many; D gene: -; J gene: TRBJ1-2; CDR3 DNA: TGTGCCAGCAGCTTAGATCGAAGGGCAGGCTATGGCTACACCTTC; CDR3 protein: CASSLDRRAGYGYTF
V gene: TRBV7-3; clone size: many; D gene: TRBD2; J gene: TRBJ2-1; CDR3 DNA: TGTGCCAGCAGCCGGATAGCGGGAGACTACAATGAGCAGTTCTTC; CDR3 protein: CASSRIAGDYNEQFF
V gene: TRBV15; clone size: few; D gene: TRBD1; J gene: TRBJ1-4; CDR3 DNA: TGTGCCACCAGCAGAGGTACAGGGGCTAATGAAAAACTGTTTTTT; CDR3 protein: CATSRGTGANEKLFF
V gene: TRBV12-3/TRBV12-4; clone size: many; D gene: -; J gene: TRBJ2-1; CDR3 DNA: TGTGCCAGCAGCCCCGGTTACGCTGAGCAGTTCTTC; CDR3 protein: CASSPGYAEQFF
V gene: TRBV6-6; clone size: few; D gene: -; J gene: TRBJ1-3; CDR3 DNA: TGTGCCAGCAGTTTTACGGGGGCTGGAAACACCATATATTTT; CDR3 protein: CASSFTGAGNTIYF
V gene: TRBV19; clone size: once; D gene: -; J gene: TRBJ2-2; CDR3 DNA: TGTGCCAGTAGTAGAGGGTGGACCGGGGAGCTGTTTTTT; CDR3 protein: CASSRGWTGELFF
V gene: TRBV28; clone size: many; D gene: -; J gene: TRBJ1-2; CDR3 DNA: TGTGCCAGCAGTTTACAGAACGATAACTATGGCTACACCTTC; CDR3 protein: CASSLQNDNYGYTF
V gene: TRBV2; clone size: few; D gene: -; J gene: TRBJ1-1; CDR3 DNA: TGTGCCAGCAGTTTCTCGACCGATGGCCCCGACACTGAAGCTTTCTTT; CDR3 protein: CASSFSTDGPDTEAFF
V gene: TRBV28; clone size: -; D gene: TRBD2; J gene: TRBJ2-1; CDR3 DNA: TGTGCCAGCAGTTTATGGGCGGGAGTGTACCGGGAGCAGTTCTTC; CDR3 protein: CASSLWAGVYREQFF
V gene: TRBV27; clone size: many; D gene: -; J gene: TRBJ2-5; CDR3 DNA: TGTGCCAGCAGTTTAAGGCAGGCTCAAGAGACCCAGTACTTC; CDR3 protein: CASSLRQAQETQYF
V gene: TRBV28; clone size: few; D gene: -; J gene: TRBJ2-5; CDR3 DNA: TGTGCCAGCAGTTTACTTTCGGGGGCGCAAGAGGAGACCCAGTACTTC; CDR3 protein: CASSLLSGAQEETQYF
V gene: TRBV5-4; clone size: few; D gene: -; J gene: TRBJ2-1; CDR3 DNA: TGTGCCAGCGGCGCGGCGGCGGGCCCCTACAATGAGCAGTTCTTC; CDR3 protein: CASGAAAGPYNEQFF
V gene: TRBV2; clone size: few; D gene: TRBD2; J gene: TRBJ2-7; CDR3 DNA: TGTGCCAGCAGTGGTAGGACTAGCGGGAGGGCAATCATCTACGAGCAGTACTTC; CDR3 protein: CASSGRTSGRAIIYEQYF
V gene: TRBV30; clone size: -; D gene: -; J gene: TRBJ2-1; CDR3 DNA: TGTGCCTGGGCAGAGGTAAATGAGCAGTTCTTC; CDR3 protein: CAWAEVNEQFF
V gene: TRBV7-3; clone size: many; D gene: -; J gene: TRBJ2-1; CDR3 DNA: TGTGCCAGCAGCGTACTCCGGGACACAAACAATGAGCAGTTCTTC; CDR3 protein: CASSVLRDTNNEQFF
V gene: TRBV27; clone size: once; D gene: -; J gene: TRBJ2-2; CDR3 DNA: TGTGCCAGCACCGGGGAGCTGTTTTTT; CDR3 protein: CASTGELFF
V gene: TRBV29-1; clone size: few; D gene: -; J gene: TRBJ1-1; CDR3 DNA: TGCAGCGTTGAAGGGGGTGGGCGGAACACTGAAGCTTTCTTT; CDR3 protein: CSVEGGGRNTEAFF
V gene: TRBV5-6; clone size: once; D gene: -; J gene: TRBJ2-7; CDR3 DNA: TGTGCCAGCACCCCCGGCCGTTTGGACGAGCAGTACTTC; CDR3 protein: CASTPGRLDEQYF
V gene: TRBV7-3; clone size: many; D gene: TRBD2; J gene: TRBJ2-5; CDR3 DNA: TGTGCCAGCAGCTTAAACCTAGCGGGGGGGCCAGAGACCCAGTACTTC; CDR3 protein: CASSLNLAGGPETQYF
V gene: TRBV27; clone size: -; D gene: -; J gene: TRBJ1-1; CDR3 DNA: TGTGCCAGCAGTCCGTCGGCAGGGGTGGTAGGCACTGAAGCTTTCTTT; CDR3 protein: CASSPSAGVVGTEAFF